This TCR beta chain originates from a study of T cell repertoires in cytomegalovirus infection. Turning to the study itself: CMV epitopes in the study were HLA-C-restricted (recently identified) and HLA-B-restricted (well studied).

CDR1 is MDHEN and CDR2 is SYDVKM in the germline V gene. The CDR3 is 15 amino acids. The V end was cut by 3 bases, the J end by 2 bases, with 11 bases between. TCRdb reprocessed the reads via MiXCR and lists one record per CDR3 protein. The data contain 640,000 or so distinct CDR3 sequences, around 35% of them seen just once; the ten biggest clones take up around a sixth. This clonotype occurred a few times. Antigen unknown. The V gene is TRBV28, the J gene TRBJ2-1; TRBD2 might be the D (6 bases). The specimen was cultured PBMCs, collected from culture after CMV antigen stimulation. This receptor was obtained from a human donor in good health (CMV status not recorded). Some clones in this sample may be carry-over from other donors' samples. The CDR3 bases are TGTGCCAGCAGTTTGGTAGCGGCCCCCTACAATGAGCAGTTCTTC. This sequence encodes CASSLVAAPYNEQFF.